The 5 T cell receptor beta chains presented below share a single source sample, sequenced in a study of T cell responses to AZD1222 COVID-19 vaccine. Libraries were prepared by immunoSEQ multiplex PCR; TCRdb keeps only in-frame clonotypes and omits some of them. The top ten hold around 8% of the sample, which has 100,000 to 150,000 clones, 88% seen once. Specimen: peripheral blood, collected on day 0 of AZD1222 vaccination. These receptors came from an adult in good health.

This clone was observed a few times. J is TRBJ1-4 and V is TRBV29-1; possibly TRBD1 for D (5 bases). Trimming took off 2 bases at V and 8 bases at J, with 15 bases between the two ends. This CDR3 comprises 14 residues. Germline V gives CDR1 SQVTM, CDR2 ANQGSEA. In nucleotides, the CDR3 is TGCAGCGTTGAATTAGGCAGGGTTGGCGAAAAACTGTTTTTT. This codes for CSVELGRVGEKLFF.

This sequence joins TRBV10-3 and TRBJ1-3; no firm D call. V gave up 4 bases and J gave up 0 bases, with 10 bases separating them. Germline CDR1 is ENHRY and CDR2 is SYGVKD. This CDR3 is 15 amino acids long. The CDR3 sequence: CAISGPQTSGNTIYF. Written as DNA, the CDR3 is TGTGCCATCAGTGGTCCGCAAACCTCTGGAAACACCATATATTTT.

The chain links TRBV7-3 to TRBJ1-1; unclear D gene. Looked up from germline, CDR1 is SGHTA and CDR2 is FQGTGA. The CDR3 has 13 amino acids. V gave up 5 bases and J gave up 1 base, with 8 bases separating them. In nucleotides, the CDR3 is TGTGCCAGCAGCCCCGCCACGAACACTGAAGCTTTCTTT. Translation gives CASSPATNTEAFF.

The chain employs TRBV10-3 and TRBJ1-1; TRBD1 matches at 8 bases. From germline, CDR1 is ENHRY and CDR2 SYGVKD. The CDR3 loop spans 15 amino acids. Losses at the gene ends were 7 bases for V and 3 bases for J; bases not matched to a gene: 10. CDR3 sequence (DNA): TGTGCCATCACCGGCAGGGGGCCCGGGGACACTGAAGCTTTCTTT. Translating it yields CAITGRGPGDTEAFF.

The CDR3 DNA follows: TGTGCCACCAGTGATTTGCTCGAGCAGTACTTC. Encoded protein: CATSDLLEQYF. The chain links TRBV24-1 to TRBJ2-7; unclear D gene. The CDR3 has 11 residues. V was cut by 0 bases and J by 6 bases, with 2 bases left in between. Per the germline V gene, CDR1 is KGHDR and CDR2 is SFDVKD.